The 9 T cell receptor beta chains listed next were all sequenced from one sample in a study of CD8 T cells in ankylosing spondylitis. The study, taken as a whole, reports: Seemingly characteristic of ankylosing spondylitis blood was a TCR beta motif consisting of 7 or 8 highly homologous variants.

Each CDR3 protein gets one entry after TCRdb re-called the 5' RACE reads with MiXCR. The data show about 540,000 distinct CDR3 sequences, more than 9.5% seen once. The antigens these receptors bind are not known. Sequencing was carried out using blood, either unsorted or a sorted T cell fraction (not recorded which). The receptors here all came from a male donor with ankylosing spondylitis.

This clonotype has at least ten counts. The J gene is TRBJ2-1, the V gene TRBV5-1, with 8 bases that match TRBD2. The CDR3 runs 15 residues. Germline lookup yields CDR1 SGHRS and CDR2 YFSETQ. Trimming cost V 0 bases and J 6 bases; bases outside gene matches: 5. In DNA form, the CDR3 reads TGCGCCAGCAGCTTGGCCCCTAGCGGGCCCAATGAGCAGTTCTTC. Its translation is CASSLAPSGPNEQFF.

CDR3 sequence reads: CASSLGLQGNEQFF. CDR3 nucleotide sequence: TGTGCCAGCAGCTTAGGGCTTCAGGGGAATGAGCAGTTCTTC. V is TRBV11-2 and J is TRBJ2-1; weak D call: TRBD1 (6 bases). The CDR3 spans 14 residues. V was cut by 1 base and J by 7 bases, with 11 bases left in between. CDR1 and CDR2 from the germline V gene are SGHAT and FQNNGV.

The chain is built from TRBV3-1 and TRBJ1-1; D remains ambiguous. Germline assignment: CDR1 LGHDT and CDR2 YNNKEL (reference sequence). The CDR3 contains 11 residues. V lost 5 bases and J lost 9, with 10 bases in between. CDR3: CASSSQSQAFF. The DNA for the CDR3 is TGTGCCAGCAGCTCCCAATCACAAGCTTTCTTT.

This clonotype was seen more than once but under ten times. This sequence joins TRBV28 and TRBJ1-2; D ambiguous. CDR3 size: 15 residues. Trimming stripped 6 bases from V and 7 bases from J, with 21 bases between. The germline V gene has CDR1 MDHEN and CDR2 SYDVKM. CDR3 DNA: TGTGCCAGCAGCTTAACCGTTCTCCCGGGAGGTGGCTACACCTTC. As protein: CASSLTVLPGGGYTF.

This clonotype turned up a few times. The rearrangement uses TRBV20-1 and TRBJ2-3; 9 bases fit TRBD2. The CDR3 contains 17 residues. Per germline, CDR1 DFQATT and CDR2 SNEGSKA (reference sequence). With V trimmed by 0 bases and J by 4 bases, 11 bases remained unmatched. This CDR3 reads CSARDRGLAGTSDTQYF. DNA of the CDR3: TGCAGTGCTAGAGATCGAGGGCTAGCGGGAACCTCAGATACGCAGTATTTT.

This clonotype has more than one count but fewer than ten. The chain is built from TRBV4-2 and TRBJ1-2; 9 bases line up with TRBD1. The CDR3 has 16 residues. Germline CDR1 reads LGHNA; CDR2 reads YNFKEQ. Trimming took 3 bases from V and 3 from J; bases not matched to a gene: 8. CDR3 coding DNA: TGTGCCAGCAGCCACGAGGGACAGGGAGGGGACTATGGCTACACCTTC. Translating gives CASSHEGQGGDYGYTF.

The table lists this clonotype with many counts. V and J are TRBV29-1 and TRBJ2-5; D unresolved. The CDR3 is 11 amino acids. CDR1 is SQVTM and CDR2 is ANQGSEA in the germline V gene. Trimming removed 3 bases from V and 3 bases from J, with 5 bases in between. CDR3 in DNA: TGCAGCGTTGATAGGGAAGAGACCCAGTACTTC. It encodes CSVDREETQYF.

CDR3 DNA sequence: TGTGCCAGCAGCTGGGGTGGGGGAGGCACTGAAGCTTTCTTT. Translating gives CASSWGGGGTEAFF. This chain connects TRBV11-2 to TRBJ1-1; the D gene is possibly TRBD1 (5 bases). Germline V gene data show CDR1 as SGHAT and CDR2 as FQNNGV. This CDR3 comprises 14 residues. The ends were cut back, 4 bases at V and 4 bases at J, with 13 bases in the middle.

The rearrangement links TRBV5-1 to TRBJ1-1; D is uncertain. There are 14 residues in the CDR3. CDR1 SGHRS and CDR2 YFSETQ come from the germline V gene. V gave up 2 bases and J gave up 4 bases, with 12 bases separating them. This chain's CDR3 is CASSLGNGFTEAFF. In DNA, the CDR3 is TGCGCCAGCAGCTTAGGTAATGGATTCACTGAAGCTTTCTTT.